This TCR beta chain was sequenced for a study of T cells in localized non-small cell lung cancer. Measured with immunoSEQ multiplex PCR; TCRdb has only the in-frame clones, and not every one. The sample has about 43,000 clones; 91% are singletons. About this clone: Its antigen is as yet unknown.

Overall study results and limits: Heterogeneity cannot be ruled out, as sequencing used one tumor region only. Adjacent lung exhibited a median of around 60 among the 100 most abundant tumor clones. T cell clonality was highest in uninvolved adjacent lung, above tumor. A raised T cell density in blood coincided with lengthier overall survival.

V was clipped by 4 bases and J by 5 bases, with 13 bases between them. CDR1 MDHEN and CDR2 SYDVKM come from the germline V gene. This CDR3 spans 14 amino acids. This TCR derives from a woman aged 40-70 years with stage II lung adenocarcinoma. The sample in question was PBMCs, obtained before any cancer treatment. The chain has TRBV28 and TRBJ2-3, with D perhaps matching TRBD1 or TRBD2 (5 bases each). CDR3 coding DNA: TGTGCCAGCAGTTCCGGGACGATAGTAGATACGCAGTATTTT. Its protein product is CASSSGTIVDTQYF.